The subject of this entry is one T cell receptor (beta chain). Its cognate antigen is unknown. Germline CDR1 and CDR2: LGHNA and YSLEER. The CDR3 extends over 13 amino acids. The V end lost 3 bases, the J end lost 6 bases, and 9 bases lay between the germline ends. The sample comes from a study of T cell responses to AZD1222 COVID-19 vaccine. Here immunoSEQ multiplex PCR was the method, and the copy in TCRdb shows in-frame clones only, minus some. There are 150,000 to 200,000 clones in the sample; around 88% occur only once, and roughly 7.7% lies in the top ten. General study results and limits: Unmutated regions of variants are reportedly targeted by nearly half of spike-specific TCRs.

The V gene is TRBV4-3, the J gene TRBJ2-1; TRBD1 might be the D (5 bases). The source is an adult in good health. The specimen was peripheral blood, collected on day 0 of AZD1222 vaccination. CDR3 loop: CASSQFTGNEQFF. As DNA, the CDR3 is TGCGCCAGCAGCCAGTTCACAGGCAATGAGCAGTTCTTC.